This entry lists 7 T cell receptor beta chains sequenced from one sample in a study of cytomegalovirus exposure and HLA in healthy donors. 13 Jbeta primers and 60 Vbeta primers were used for the PCR. The data were produced by immunoSEQ multiplex PCR, yet TCRdb's version contains in-frame clones alone and is incomplete. The sample lists under 35,000 clones, 35% to 55% occurring once. The sequenced sample was PBMCs. These receptor sequences come from a woman aged 45-65 years in good health and CMV-seronegative.

This clone has only a few counts. The V gene is TRBV28, the J gene TRBJ2-7; TRBD1 is a possible D gene (7 bases). Looked up from germline, CDR1 is MDHEN and CDR2 is SYDVKM. The length of the CDR3 is 21 residues. Between the trimmed V and J ends, which lost 6 bases and 0 bases, there was a span of 33 bases. CDR3 region: CASSPGGQGVFLGMGSYEQYF. The CDR3 bases are TGTGCCAGCAGCCCTGGGGGGCAGGGGGTGTTTTTAGGAATGGGCTCCTACGAGCAGTACTTC.

The V gene is TRBV25-1, the J gene TRBJ1-4, with D possibly TRBD1 on 5 matching bases. The germline gives CDR1 MGHDK, CDR2 SYGVNS. V was pared by 5 bases and J by 3 bases, with 19 bases between. The CDR3 is 17 amino acids. The CDR3 is CASSPLLGGGANEKLFF. The CDR3 coding sequence is TGTGCCAGCAGTCCTCTTCTCGGGGGTGGGGCTAATGAAAAACTGTTTTTT. The entire variable domain, with the rest obtained from reference TRBV25-1 and TRBJ1-4, is as follows: EADIYQTPRYLVIGTGKKITLECSQTMGHDKMYWYQQDPGMELHLIHYSYGVNSTEKGDLSSESTVSRIRTEHFPLTLESARPSHTSQYLCASSPLLGGGANEKLFFGSGTQLSVL.

V gene TRBV7-9 combines with J gene TRBJ2-1; 7 bases are a match to TRBD2. CDR1 and CDR2 (germline): SEHNR, FQNEAQ (reference sequence). CDR3 size: 15 residues. The V gene end was trimmed by 1 base and the J gene end by 2 bases; junction bases not matched to a gene: 2. In DNA form, the CDR3 reads TGTGCCAGCAGCTTAGGGGGGGGTGCCTACAATGAGCAGTTCTTC. It is translated as CASSLGGGAYNEQFF.

The rearrangement joins TRBV5-1 to TRBJ2-4, with 7 nucleotides matching TRBD2. V shed 4 bases and J 0 bases; nucleotides not matched to a gene: 10. Germline CDR1 is SGHRS and CDR2 is YFSETQ. This CDR3 comprises 17 residues. CDR3 sequence reads: CASSADPPGGAKNIQYF. In nucleotides, the CDR3 is TGCGCCAGCAGCGCCGACCCCCCGGGGGGAGCCAAAAACATTCAGTACTTC. The full variable domain, rest sourced from reference TRBV5-1 and TRBJ2-4, is KAGVTQTPRYLIKTRGQQVTLSCSPISGHRSVSWYQQTPGQGLQFLFEYFSETQRNKGNFPGRFSGRQFSNSRSEMNVSTLELGDSALYLCASSADPPGGAKNIQYFGAGTRLSVL.

This clone showed up just a few times. CDR3 sequence reads: CASSGDREVDEQFF. The CDR3 region has the DNA TGTGCCAGCAGCGGGGACAGGGAGGTAGATGAGCAGTTCTTC. The V call is TRBV2, the J call TRBJ2-1, with 9 positions matching TRBD1. V shed 6 bases, J shed 8 bases, and the junction held 8 bases outside the gene matches. This CDR3 spans 14 amino acids. The germline V gene encodes CDR1 SNHLY and CDR2 FYNNEI.

The chain combines TRBV18 with TRBJ1-5; 7 bases are shared with TRBD1. Germline V CDR1 and CDR2: KGHSH, LQKENI. V dropped 3 bases and J dropped 6; count of bases not matched to a gene: 5. The CDR3 has 14 residues. The CDR3 loop reads CASSPQRQGQPQHF. In DNA, the CDR3 is TGTGCCAGCTCACCCCAAAGACAGGGTCAGCCCCAGCATTTT. The full variable domain, with the rest looked up from reference TRBV18 and TRBJ1-5, is NAGVMQNPRHLVRRRGQEARLRCSPMKGHSHVYWYRQLPEEGLKFMVYLQKENIIDESGMPKERFSAEFPKEGPSILRIQQVVRGDSAAYFCASSPQRQGQPQHFGDGTRLSIL.

The chain combines TRBV19 with TRBJ2-1; 8 bases are a match to TRBD2. V lost 3 bases to trimming and J lost 6 bases; unmatched junction nucleotides: 4. Looked up from germline, CDR1 is LNHDA and CDR2 is SQIVND (reference sequence). The CDR3 covers 14 residues. The CDR3 region is CASSISGGPNEQFF. The DNA for the CDR3 is TGTGCCAGTAGTATTTCGGGAGGGCCCAATGAGCAGTTCTTC.